This note documents a single T cell receptor beta chain sequence. Study processing details: From reference gene primer amplification, estimates of nucleated cell counts were derived. Sequencing used immunoSEQ multiplex PCR; TCRdb keeps in-frame clones, though not all of them. Clone size and V and J calls were adopted from that table, with D and trimming inferred from the DNA. The table includes 250,000 to 350,000 clones, around 90% detected once. These data come from a study of blood T cell repertoires in COVID-19. On the study more broadly: Donors in the United States, Italy and Spain gave samples during acute or convalescent COVID-19. Sources were T cells, B-cell-depleted T cells, or PBMCs; the material itself was cDNA or gDNA.

CDR1 LNHDA and CDR2 SQIVND come from the germline V gene (reference sequence). Trimming took 4 bases from V and 0 from J, leaving 12 bases between them. The CDR3 spans 15 residues. The receptor comes from a woman in her forties or fifties who had recovered from COVID-19. The chain has TRBV19 and TRBJ1-2, with D possibly being TRBD1 (6 bases). The specimen sequenced was peripheral blood. The CDR3 DNA reads as TGTGCCAGTAGTAGGGGGGGCGCGGCTAACTATGGCTACACCTTC. Its translation: CASSRGGAANYGYTF.